These 19 T cell receptor beta chains originate from one sample sequenced in a study of cytomegalovirus exposure and HLA in healthy donors. It was with 60 Vbeta and 13 Jbeta primers that the PCR ran. The data were produced by immunoSEQ multiplex PCR, yet TCRdb's version contains in-frame clones alone and is incomplete. This table has about 150,000 clones, over 60% appearing once. Sequencing input: PBMCs. Receptors were obtained from a man aged 40-50 years in good health and CMV-seropositive.

V and J are TRBV5-4 and TRBJ2-4, with TRBD1 identical over 7 bases. The germline gives CDR1 SGHNT, CDR2 YYREEE (reference sequence). J was trimmed by 0 bases and V by 9 bases; bases with no gene match: 3. The CDR3 has 13 residues. The CDR3 bases are TGTGCCACCGGACAGGCAGCCAAAAACATTCAGTACTTC. Translating gives CATGQAAKNIQYF.

The chain uses TRBV19 and TRBJ2-7, with a weak D call TRBD1 (6 bases). This CDR3 is 13 amino acids long. Germline V lookup: CDR1 LNHDA, CDR2 SQIVND (reference sequence). V was clipped by 4 bases and J by 6 bases, with 13 bases between them. In DNA, the CDR3 is TGTGCCAGTAGTACACAGGGACGGGGCGAGCAGTACTTC. Translating gives CASSTQGRGEQYF.

This clone was detected once. The chain joins TRBV6-1 to TRBJ2-7; D is ambiguous. Looked up from germline, CDR1 is MNHNS and CDR2 is SASEGT. CDR3 length: 13 residues. V lost 7 bases and J lost 0, with 10 bases in between. CDR3: CASTVLASYEQYF. DNA for the CDR3: TGTGCCAGCACAGTCCTGGCCTCCTACGAGCAGTACTTC.

The chain is built from TRBV28 and TRBJ2-7; TRBD1 matches 9 bases. The CDR3 runs to 17 residues. With 6 bases clipped from V and 4 bases from J, the junction kept 16 bases outside the gene matches. Germline CDR1 is MDHEN and CDR2 is SYDVKM. The CDR3 DNA follows: TGTGCCAGCAGAGTCCCCCCCGGAGGGACAGGGAAGTACGAGCAGTACTTC. Amino acid sequence: CASRVPPGGTGKYEQYF.

The chain recombines TRBV27 with TRBJ1-2, with D possibly being TRBD1 (6 bases). The CDR3 sequence is 16 residues long. V lost 6 bases and J lost 0, with 17 bases in between. The germline V gene encodes CDR1 MNHEY and CDR2 SMNVEV (reference sequence). This CDR3 reads CASRAKGDPSNYGYTF. The CDR3 DNA reads as TGTGCCAGCAGGGCGAAGGGGGACCCCTCTAACTATGGCTACACCTTC.

In this sample, this clone turned up once. The V and J genes are TRBV7-9 and TRBJ2-3; 8 bases map to TRBD2. Per germline, CDR1 SEHNR and CDR2 FQNEAQ (reference sequence). V was clipped by 7 bases and J by 10 bases; unmatched bases: 19. CDR3 length: 16 amino acids. This CDR3 is CASTPSGGTRVSAQYF. CDR3 in DNA: TGTGCCAGCACCCCAAGTGGGGGGACTAGGGTTTCAGCGCAGTATTTT.

This sequence joins TRBV10-3 and TRBJ2-2; unclear D gene. The V end lost 4 bases, the J end lost 0 bases, and 6 bases lay between the germline ends. CDR1 is ENHRY, CDR2 SYGVKD, per germline. CDR3 size: 14 residues. The chain's CDR3 is CAISVYSNTGELFF. CDR3 nucleotides: TGTGCCATCAGTGTATACTCGAACACCGGGGAGCTGTTTTTT.

This chain joins TRBV11-2 and TRBJ2-1; no reliable D call. Germline assignment: CDR1 SGHAT and CDR2 FQNNGV. With 0 bases removed from V and 8 bases from J, the gap between germline ends came to 8 bases. The length of the CDR3 is 13 residues. CDR3 DNA sequence: TGTGCCAGCAGCTTAGAAGTCCGGGATGAGCAGTTCTTC. Its translation: CASSLEVRDEQFF.

Remarks on this clone: One end of the junction fails to match germline, which may point to a read error. The J gene is TRBJ1-2, the V gene TRBV7-9, with D maybe TRBD1 (6 bases). Germline CDR1 is SEHNR and CDR2 is FQNEAQ (reference sequence). CDR3 length: 15 amino acids. The DNA for the CDR3 is TGTTCCAGCAGTCGCGCAGGGGCCCGGACCTATGGCTACACCTTC. Protein sequence: CSSSRAGARTYGYTF.

This rearrangement joins TRBV2 to TRBJ2-7, with D maybe TRBD1 (5 bases). This CDR3 contains 13 residues. V lost 2 bases, J lost 6 bases, and 11 bases lay in between. The germline gives CDR1 SNHLY, CDR2 FYNNEI. The CDR3 DNA is TGTGCCAGCAGTGAATTCAGGGTGGGCGAGCAGTACTTC. Translating it yields CASSEFRVGEQYF. The full variable domain, rest sourced from reference TRBV2 and TRBJ2-7, is EPEVTQTPSHQVTQMGQEVILRCVPISNHLYFYWYRQILGQKVEFLVSFYNNEISEKSEIFDDQFSVERPDGSNFTLKIRSTKLEDSAMYFCASSEFRVGEQYFGPGTRLTVT.

This clone has just one count. The junction departs from the called germline gene at one end, perhaps through a read error. The chain has TRBV27 and TRBJ2-4, with D possibly being TRBD1 (6 bases). The germline gives CDR1 MNHEY, CDR2 SMNVEV (reference sequence). The CDR3 has 14 residues. CDR3 nucleotide sequence: TGTGCCAGCAGTTCCAGGGGAGCCAAAAACAGTCAGTACTTC. Residues: CASSSRGAKNSQYF.

The rearrangement links TRBV28 to TRBJ2-3, with D possibly matching TRBD1 (5 bases). Looked up from germline, CDR1 is MDHEN and CDR2 is SYDVKM. There are 15 residues in the CDR3. With 5 bases removed from V and 3 bases from J, the gap between germline ends came to 15 bases. The CDR3, as DNA: TGTGCCAGCAGTAGGGGCGGCTCGGAGACAGATACGCAGTATTTT. It translates to CASSRGGSETDTQYF.

This rearrangement joins TRBV7-3 to TRBJ2-2, with 9 bases aligning to TRBD1. CDR1 and CDR2 from the germline V gene are SGHTA and FQGTGA. J was trimmed by 8 bases and V by 5 bases; bases with no gene match: 12. The CDR3 spans 16 residues. The CDR3 coding sequence is TGTGCCAGCAGCCCAACCGGGACAGGGAATTTGGGGGAGCTGTTTTTT. Encoded protein: CASSPTGTGNLGELFF.

V and J are TRBV27 and TRBJ2-3; TRBD2 is a possible D gene (6 bases). The CDR3 has 14 residues. The V end lost 4 bases, the J end lost 0 bases, and 8 bases lay between the germline ends. Germline V lookup: CDR1 MNHEY, CDR2 SMNVEV (reference sequence). The CDR3 reads CASSYRGSTDTQYF. CDR3 bases: TGTGCCAGCAGTTATCGGGGGAGCACAGATACGCAGTATTTT.

V is TRBV27 and J is TRBJ1-4, with TRBD1 as a possible D gene (6 bases). The CDR3 runs 16 residues. Germline V lookup: CDR1 MNHEY, CDR2 SMNVEV (reference sequence). V was pared by 2 bases and J by 4 bases, with 14 bases between. CDR3 protein: CASSLQGWTVNEKLFF. The CDR3 nucleotides read TGTGCCAGCAGTTTACAGGGTTGGACAGTTAATGAAAAACTGTTTTTT.

The sample holds a few counts of this clone. This chain links TRBV5-8 with TRBJ2-3; TRBD1 matches at 7 bases. Trimming cost V 4 bases and J 4 bases; bases outside gene matches: 9. Looked up from germline, CDR1 is SGHTS and CDR2 is YDEGEE. This CDR3 has 15 amino acids. The CDR3: CASSRTGRFPDTQYF. CDR3 nucleotide sequence: TGTGCCAGCAGCCGGACAGGCCGATTCCCAGATACGCAGTATTTT.

With regard to this clone: An end of the junction differs from the germline gene, which may be a read error. This sequence joins TRBV7-9 and TRBJ1-1; maybe TRBD1 (5 bases). The germline gives CDR1 SEHNR, CDR2 FQNEAQ (reference sequence). The CDR3 spans 13 residues. DNA for the CDR3: TGTTCCAGCAGCTTAGAGGGAGGGGCGGAAGCTTTCTTT. Amino acid sequence: CSSSLEGGAEAFF.

This sequence joins TRBV25-1 and TRBJ2-3, with 10 bases aligning to TRBD2. The germline gives CDR1 MGHDK, CDR2 SYGVNS. The CDR3 is 13 residues long. V dropped 5 bases and J dropped 8; count of bases not matched to a gene: 4. CDR3 protein: CASSPGLASTQYF. CDR3 DNA sequence: TGTGCCAGCAGTCCGGGACTAGCGAGTACGCAGTATTTT. The full variable domain, with the rest looked up from reference TRBV25-1 and TRBJ2-3, is EADIYQTPRYLVIGTGKKITLECSQTMGHDKMYWYQQDPGMELHLIHYSYGVNSTEKGDLSSESTVSRIRTEHFPLTLESARPSHTSQYLCASSPGLASTQYFGPGTRLTVL.

The chain couples TRBV27 to TRBJ1-1; D remains ambiguous. V was pared by 3 bases and J by 4 bases, with 12 bases between. The germline gives CDR1 MNHEY, CDR2 SMNVEV (reference sequence). CDR3 length: 14 residues. CDR3 amino acids: CASSFRPSGTEAFF. The CDR3 coding sequence is TGTGCCAGCAGTTTTAGGCCCTCGGGCACTGAAGCTTTCTTT.